What follows are 30 T cell receptor beta chains derived from one specimen sequenced in a study of CD8 T cells in ankylosing spondylitis (dated 2017 in TCRdb). The library was generated by 5' RACE. The instrument given in TCRdb is Illumina HiSeq 2500. Starting from the raw public reads, TCRdb applied fastp trimming at Q25, assembled clones with MiXCR and retained in-frame beta chains. Every CDR3 protein is listed once, alongside the most common genes and DNA of its rows. Here the sample has fewer than 400,000 distinct CDR3 sequences; under 15% occur a single time. 0.85% to 1.4% of the sample belongs to the ten largest clones. Sequencing input: blood, either unsorted or a sorted T cell fraction (not recorded which). The receptors originated from a male donor with ankylosing spondylitis or in good health (not recorded which).

The rearrangement uses TRBV6-1 and TRBJ2-7, with D possibly TRBD1 on 6 matching bases. This CDR3 spans 13 amino acids. Trimming left V 11 bases short and J 0 bases short, with 14 bases between. The germline CDR1 and CDR2 sequences are MNHNS and SASEGT. DNA for the CDR3: TGTGCCGTCACAGGGCCTATCTCCTACGAGCAGTACTTC. Translating it yields CAVTGPISYEQYF.

This clonotype was detected a few times. The chain combines TRBV12-3 or TRBV12-4 with TRBJ1-1, with D possibly matching TRBD1 (6 bases). This CDR3 is built from 14 residues. The V end was cut by 8 bases, the J end by 1 base, with 14 bases between. The CDR3 DNA reads as TGTGCCAGCCGAAGGGGGGTATGGAACACTGAAGCTTTCTTT. Translation: CASRRGVWNTEAFF.

This clonotype was recorded a few times. The J gene is TRBJ2-7, the V gene TRBV21-1; the table's D call of TRBD1 was not tested on the DNA. TRBV21-1 has pseudogene status. The CDR3 runs to 12 residues. Here the CDR3 reads CASSITGFGQYF. In DNA, the CDR3 is TGTGCCAGCAGCATAACAGGATTCGGGCAGTACTTC.

In this sample, this clonotype turned up a few times. This chain links TRBV20-1 with TRBJ2-5; D might be TRBD2 (5 bases). V shed 5 bases and J shed 1 base, with 8 bases lying between them. The CDR3 runs to 12 residues. CDR1 is DFQATT, CDR2 SNEGSKA, per germline (reference sequence). For the CDR3, the DNA is TGCAGTGCTCACAGCGGCCAAGAGACCCAGTACTTC. Residues: CSAHSGQETQYF.

J is TRBJ1-5 and V is TRBV4-1, with 7 bases aligning to TRBD1. The CDR3 extends over 17 amino acids. V was clipped by 0 bases and J by 3 bases; unmatched bases: 8. CDR1 and CDR2 (germline): MGHRA, YSYEKL. This CDR3 is CASSQEPGQSPNQPQHF. CDR3 bases: TGCGCCAGCAGCCAAGAACCGGGACAGAGCCCCAATCAGCCCCAGCATTTT.

This clonotype was detected only a few times. The rearrangement links TRBV5-1 to TRBJ1-1; 8 bases map to TRBD1. The J segment lost 5 bases and the V segment lost 0 bases, leaving 9 bases of the junction unmatched. Germline loops: CDR1 SGHRS, CDR2 YFSETQ. The CDR3 length is 16 residues. The CDR3: CASSLGQGLLYTEAFF. DNA for the CDR3: TGCGCCAGCAGCTTGGGACAGGGGCTTTTGTATACTGAAGCTTTCTTT.

This clonotype was seen only a few times. The J gene is TRBJ1-2, the V gene TRBV5-1, with 9 bases lining up with TRBD1. The CDR3 extends over 12 amino acids. V dropped 7 bases and J dropped 9; count of bases not matched to a gene: 7. The V gene's germline CDR1 is SGHRS and CDR2 YFSETQ. As DNA, the CDR3 is TGCGCCAGCCGGGGGACAGGGAACCGCTACACCTTC. Translation: CASRGTGNRYTF. Complete variable domain (other parts from reference TRBV5-1 and TRBJ1-2): KAGVTQTPRYLIKTRGQQVTLSCSPISGHRSVSWYQQTPGQGLQFLFEYFSETQRNKGNFPGRFSGRQFSNSRSEMNVSTLELGDSALYLCASRGTGNRYTFGSGTRLTVV.

This clonotype occurred many times. This rearrangement joins TRBV5-6 to TRBJ2-1; no definite D call. V was pared by 4 bases and J by 10 bases, with 12 bases between. This CDR3 comprises 12 residues. Germline-derived CDR1 and CDR2 are SGHDT and YYEEEE. The CDR3 sequence is CASSTPPGEQFF. CDR3 coding DNA: TGTGCCAGCAGCACCCCCCCTGGAGAGCAGTTCTTC. The complete variable domain, with remaining parts taken from reference TRBV5-6 and TRBJ2-1, reads DAGVTQSPTHLIKTRGQQVTLRCSPKSGHDTVSWYQQALGQGPQFIFQYYEEEERQRGNFPDRFSGHQFPNYSSELNVNALLLGDSALYLCASSTPPGEQFFGPGTRLTVL.

Only a few counts were recorded for this clonotype. The chain uses TRBV12-3 or TRBV12-4 and TRBJ1-1; no clear D gene. Trimming removed 8 bases from V and 5 bases from J, with 9 bases in between. There are 11 residues in the CDR3. CDR3 sequence (DNA): TGTGCCAGCCTGGACGGTACTGAAGCTTTCTTT. It encodes CASLDGTEAFF.

V usage is TRBV12-3 or TRBV12-4 and J usage is TRBJ1-1, with D possibly matching TRBD1 (5 bases). The CDR3 totals 11 residues. Trimming cost V 3 bases and J 10 bases, with 9 bases left between them. The CDR3: CASSLEGPAFF. The CDR3 DNA sequence: TGTGCCAGCAGTTTGGAGGGGCCAGCTTTCTTT.

The sample holds a few counts of this clonotype. J is TRBJ2-2 and V is TRBV5-1; weak D call: TRBD2 (6 bases). The CDR3 runs 15 residues. V lost 5 bases to trimming and J lost 6 bases, with 17 bases between them. Per the germline V gene, CDR1 is SGHRS and CDR2 is YFSETQ. DNA of the CDR3: TGCGCCAGCAGTTCGACTGCAGGAGGGGCCGGGGAGCTGTTTTTT. Encoded protein: CASSSTAGGAGELFF.

This clonotype has just a few counts. The rearrangement uses TRBV29-1 and TRBJ2-3, with a tentative D call TRBD1 (5 bases). The V and J ends lost 7 bases and 1 base respectively, with 9 bases between them. This CDR3 region has 12 residues. CDR1 is SQVTM and CDR2 is ANQGSEA in the germline V gene. The CDR3 region is CSASRGTDTQYF. CDR3 in DNA: TGCAGCGCCTCCAGGGGCACAGATACGCAGTATTTT.

A few counts support this clonotype. The chain recombines TRBV12-3 or TRBV12-4 with TRBJ2-1, with D possibly matching TRBD1 (6 bases). The CDR3 consists of 14 residues. Between the trimmed V and J ends, which lost 2 bases and 5 bases, there was a span of 10 bases. The CDR3 is CASSLTGTHNEQFF. The CDR3 DNA reads as TGTGCCAGCAGTTTAACAGGGACCCACAATGAGCAGTTCTTC.

The chain joins TRBV4-1 to TRBJ1-2; D perhaps matches TRBD1 (5 bases). The CDR3 loop spans 14 amino acids. Trimming removed 5 bases from V and 3 bases from J, with 13 bases in between. In germline, CDR1 is MGHRA, CDR2 YSYEKL. The CDR3 DNA sequence: TGCGCCAGCAGCTCCCCCCGGGGGGACTATGGCTACACCTTC. Its translation is CASSSPRGDYGYTF.

This sequence joins TRBV30 and TRBJ1-2; maybe TRBD1 (5 bases). The CDR3 spans 12 residues. Germline V gives CDR1 GTSNPN, CDR2 SVGIG (reference sequence). The V end was cut by 3 bases, the J end by 2 bases, with 7 bases between. The CDR3, as DNA: TGTGCCTGGAGCGACAGAAACTATGGCTACACCTTC. Residues: CAWSDRNYGYTF.

The rearrangement uses TRBV20-1 and TRBJ2-3; TRBD2 is a possible D gene (6 bases). V lost 0 bases to trimming and J lost 1 base, with 14 bases between them. CDR3 length: 16 amino acids. Germline CDR1 and CDR2: DFQATT and SNEGSKA (reference sequence). DNA for the CDR3: TGCAGTGCTAGAGATCTTGGGGGGAGCCGCACAGATACGCAGTATTTT. Amino acids: CSARDLGGSRTDTQYF.

Only a few counts were recorded for this clonotype. V gene TRBV20-1 combines with J gene TRBJ2-3; D remains ambiguous. Trimming shortened V by 6 bases and J by 2 bases, and 18 bases separated the two germline ends. Per the germline V gene, CDR1 is DFQATT and CDR2 is SNEGSKA (reference sequence). CDR3 size: 15 residues. For the CDR3, the DNA is TGCAGTGCCGTCGACCTTTCATGGAACACAGATACGCAGTATTTT. Translation gives CSAVDLSWNTDTQYF.

V and J are TRBV19 and TRBJ2-2; 8 bases align to TRBD1. Germline loops: CDR1 LNHDA, CDR2 SQIVND (reference sequence). This CDR3 is built from 15 residues. V was pared by 7 bases and J by 3 bases, with 7 bases of the junction left unmatched. The CDR3 region is CASTPRGQDTGELFF. CDR3 DNA sequence: TGTGCCAGTACTCCAAGGGGACAGGACACCGGGGAGCTGTTTTTT.

The gene calls are TRBV4-1 and TRBJ2-7; 10 bases match TRBD2. With V trimmed by 3 bases and J by 2 bases, 7 bases remained unmatched. Looked up from germline, CDR1 is MGHRA and CDR2 is YSYEKL. This CDR3 is 16 amino acids long. The CDR3 DNA reads as TGCGCCAGCAGCCAGGAAGCTAGCGGGGGTACCTACGAGCAGTACTTC. Translating gives CASSQEASGGTYEQYF.

This clonotype was counted only a few times. This sequence joins TRBV4-2 and TRBJ1-1; 10 bases match TRBD1. Trimming at V came to 4 bases and at J to 0 bases, leaving 8 bases not matched to a gene. This CDR3 region has 17 residues. CDR1 LGHNA and CDR2 YNFKEQ come from the germline V gene. The CDR3: CASSPGTGDGLNTEAFF. The CDR3 region has the DNA TGTGCCAGCAGCCCCGGGACAGGGGACGGCCTGAACACTGAAGCTTTCTTT.

Ten or more counts support this clonotype. This chain uses TRBV20-1 with TRBJ2-1; 13 bases line up with TRBD2. The CDR3 covers 18 residues. Germline V gene lookup returns CDR1 DFQATT and CDR2 SNEGSKA (reference sequence). V lost 2 bases, J lost 4 bases, and 11 bases stayed unmatched. In nucleotides, the CDR3 is TGCAGTGCTAGAAGGGGGACTAGCGGGGTCGGAAGGTACAATGAGCAGTTCTTC. This encodes CSARRGTSGVGRYNEQFF.

This rearrangement joins TRBV12-3 or TRBV12-4 to TRBJ2-3, with a possible D match to TRBD2 (6 bases). V lost 5 bases, J lost 5 bases, and 17 bases lay in between. The CDR3 runs 15 residues. This chain's CDR3 is CASSGRRVEGDTQYF. Here the CDR3 DNA reads TGTGCCAGCAGTGGGAGGCGGGTAGAGGGAGATACGCAGTATTTT.

The genes are TRBV12-3 or TRBV12-4 and TRBJ1-2, with no clear D. The CDR3 consists of 14 residues. V was clipped by 2 bases and J by 8 bases, with 15 bases between them. In nucleotides, the CDR3 is TGTGCCAGCAGTTTAAATGGGGTAGTAGGAGGCTACACCTTC. It codes for CASSLNGVVGGYTF.

The sample holds a few counts of this clonotype. V gene TRBV19 combines with J gene TRBJ2-3; no clear D gene. V lost 5 bases, J lost 2 bases, and 8 bases lay in between. The CDR3 has 13 amino acids. The V gene's germline CDR1 is LNHDA and CDR2 SQIVND (reference sequence). For the CDR3, the DNA is TGTGCCAGTAGTTCAGCTTTCACAGATACGCAGTATTTT. The encoded protein is CASSSAFTDTQYF. Drawing the rest from reference TRBV19 and TRBJ2-3, the complete variable domain is DGGITQSPKYLFRKEGQNVTLSCEQNLNHDAMYWYRQDPGQGLRLIYYSQIVNDFQKGDIAEGYSVSREKKESFPLTVTSAQKNPTAFYLCASSSAFTDTQYFGPGTRLTVL.

The CDR3 DNA is TGTGCCAGCAGCCAAGATCGGGGTTGGAGCCTAGGAGCCGGGGAGCTGTTTTTT. It is translated as CASSQDRGWSLGAGELFF. The V call is TRBV14, the J call TRBJ2-2; possibly TRBD2 for D (5 bases). Germline V gene sequence: CDR1 SGHDN, CDR2 FVKESK. V was trimmed by 0 bases and J by 6 bases, leaving 20 bases between them. This CDR3 comprises 18 residues. The full variable domain, its missing parts supplied by reference TRBV14 and TRBJ2-2, is EAGVTQFPSHSVIEKGQTVTLRCDPISGHDNLYWYRRVMGKEIKFLLHFVKESKQDESGMPNNRFLAERTGGTYSTLKVQPAELEDSGVYFCASSQDRGWSLGAGELFFGEGSRLTVL.

This clonotype was seen a few times. The rearrangement uses TRBV5-6 and TRBJ1-4, with 7 bases aligning to TRBD1. In germline, CDR1 is SGHDT, CDR2 YYEEEE. The junction had 5 bases not matched to a gene; V was cut back by 3 bases and J by 6 bases. This CDR3 spans 14 amino acids. The CDR3 loop is CASSYGTVYEKLFF. In DNA, the CDR3 is TGTGCCAGCAGCTACGGGACAGTATATGAAAAACTGTTTTTT.

This clonotype was counted a few times. The rearrangement joins TRBV5-1 to TRBJ2-1; 9 nucleotides line up with TRBD2. CDR1 is SGHRS and CDR2 is YFSETQ in the germline V gene. The trim removed 0 bases at V and 7 bases at J, leaving 5 bases unmatched. CDR3 length equals 15 residues. The CDR3 sequence: CASSLVSGSTNEQFF. CDR3 coding DNA: TGCGCCAGCAGCTTGGTTAGCGGGAGTACGAATGAGCAGTTCTTC.

This clonotype was observed a handful of times. The rearrangement links TRBV5-1 to TRBJ2-6, with unresolved D. Trimming took 0 bases from V and 0 from J, leaving 13 bases between them. Germline CDR1 SGHRS, CDR2 YFSETQ. CDR3 length equals 18 residues. The CDR3 sequence: CASSLEPILTSGANVLTF. In DNA form, the CDR3 reads TGCGCCAGCAGCTTGGAGCCGATACTTACCTCTGGGGCCAACGTCCTGACTTTC.

The V and J genes are TRBV7-9 and TRBJ2-5, with D possibly matching TRBD2 (5 bases). V was shortened by 4 bases and J by 7 bases, with 10 bases between the two germline ends. In germline, CDR1 is SEHNR, CDR2 FQNEAQ (reference sequence). The CDR3 is 12 residues long. This CDR3 reads CASSYREGTQYF. The DNA for the CDR3 is TGTGCCAGCAGCTATCGAGAGGGGACCCAGTACTTC.

The chain is built from TRBV5-1 and TRBJ1-3, with D hard to call. Germline CDR1 SGHRS, CDR2 YFSETQ. There are 16 residues in the CDR3. V shed 2 bases and J shed 0 bases, with 12 bases lying between them. In DNA form, the CDR3 reads TGCGCCAGCAGCTTCAGTGACGCAGACTCTGGAAACACCATATATTTT. Its translation is CASSFSDADSGNTIYF.